This T cell receptor beta chain is from a study of blood T cells in healthy people across ages. Whole-study context: Template switching caught about one barcoded beta molecule for each two T cells. Regarding the study as a whole: Versus aged donors, long-lived donors had higher diversity and more naive CD4+ cells. Older individuals had lower TCR beta diversity per million T cells (the decline was roughly linear). Estimates of diversity drawn from one million T cells were considered underestimates.

The authors ran a second PCR of about 6 to 11 cycles using a sample-barcoded 5' primer and a J-beta primer mix. TCRdb redid the calling of the 5' RACE reads with MiXCR, one entry per CDR3 protein. The sample lists about 1,500,000 distinct CDR3 sequences, roughly 40% occurring once. As for this clonotype: The target antigen is unknown.

This sequence originates from a woman under 30 in good health. Sequencing was carried out using blood.

CDR3 in DNA: TGTGCCAGCAGCTTAGAGGTGGACAGGGGAAAGCAGTACTTC. It encodes CASSLEVDRGKQYF. This chain connects TRBV7-9 to TRBJ2-7; 9 bases fit TRBD1. The V gene end was trimmed by 1 base and the J gene end by 8 bases; junction bases not matched to a gene: 6. The CDR3 length is 14 residues. The germline V gene encodes CDR1 SEHNR and CDR2 FQNEAQ (reference sequence).